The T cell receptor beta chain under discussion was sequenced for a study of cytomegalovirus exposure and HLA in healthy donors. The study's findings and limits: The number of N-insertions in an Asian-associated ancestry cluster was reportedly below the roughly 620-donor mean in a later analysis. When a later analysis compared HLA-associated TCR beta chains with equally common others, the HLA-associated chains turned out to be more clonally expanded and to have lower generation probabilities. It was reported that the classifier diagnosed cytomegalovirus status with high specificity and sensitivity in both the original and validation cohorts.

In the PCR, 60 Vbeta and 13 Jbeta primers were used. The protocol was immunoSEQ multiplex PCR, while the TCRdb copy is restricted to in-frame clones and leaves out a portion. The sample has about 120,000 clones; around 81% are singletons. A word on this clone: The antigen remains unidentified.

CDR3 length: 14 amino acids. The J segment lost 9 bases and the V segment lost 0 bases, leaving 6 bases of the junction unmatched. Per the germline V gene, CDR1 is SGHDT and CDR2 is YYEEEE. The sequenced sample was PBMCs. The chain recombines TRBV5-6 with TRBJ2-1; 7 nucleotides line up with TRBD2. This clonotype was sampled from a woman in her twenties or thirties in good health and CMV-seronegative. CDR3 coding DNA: TGTGCCAGCAGCTTGGCACTAGCGATCGGTGAGCAGTTCTTC. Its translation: CASSLALAIGEQFF.